This entry features one TCR beta chain sequence. The method was immunoSEQ multiplex PCR; TCRdb's version includes in-frame clones alone and lacks a portion of them. In the table there are about 100,000 clones, roughly 89% of which are singletons. Germline CDR1 reads SEHNR; CDR2 reads FQNEAQ (reference sequence). CDR3 length: 18 residues. V lost 3 bases and J lost 2; bases outside the gene matches: 10. This sample is drawn from a study of blood T cell repertoires in COVID-19. The source of this sequence is a woman aged 45-60 years with COVID-19, enrolled during active disease. This sequence joins TRBV7-9 and TRBJ2-3; 11 bases are shared with TRBD2. Sequences were obtained from peripheral blood. As DNA, the CDR3 is TGTGCCAGCAGCTTCGCACTAGCGGGGGCGTTACACACAGATACGCAGTATTTT. It specifies CASSFALAGALHTDTQYF.